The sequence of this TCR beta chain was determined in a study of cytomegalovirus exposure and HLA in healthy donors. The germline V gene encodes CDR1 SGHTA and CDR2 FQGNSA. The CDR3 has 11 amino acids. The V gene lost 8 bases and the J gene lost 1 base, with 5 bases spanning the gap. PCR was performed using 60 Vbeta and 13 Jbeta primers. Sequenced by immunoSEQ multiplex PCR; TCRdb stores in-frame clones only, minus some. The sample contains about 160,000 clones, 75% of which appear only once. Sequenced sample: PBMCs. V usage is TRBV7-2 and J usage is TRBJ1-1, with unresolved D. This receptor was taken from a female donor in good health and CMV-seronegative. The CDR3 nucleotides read TGTGCCAGCCGAGGGAACACTGAAGCTTTCTTT. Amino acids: CASRGNTEAFF. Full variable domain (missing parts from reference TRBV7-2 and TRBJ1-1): GAGVSQSPSNKVTEKGKDVELRCDPISGHTALYWYRQSLGQGLEFLIYFQGNSAPDKSGLPSDRFSAERTGGSVSTLTIQRTQQEDSAVYLCASRGNTEAFFGQGTRLTVV.